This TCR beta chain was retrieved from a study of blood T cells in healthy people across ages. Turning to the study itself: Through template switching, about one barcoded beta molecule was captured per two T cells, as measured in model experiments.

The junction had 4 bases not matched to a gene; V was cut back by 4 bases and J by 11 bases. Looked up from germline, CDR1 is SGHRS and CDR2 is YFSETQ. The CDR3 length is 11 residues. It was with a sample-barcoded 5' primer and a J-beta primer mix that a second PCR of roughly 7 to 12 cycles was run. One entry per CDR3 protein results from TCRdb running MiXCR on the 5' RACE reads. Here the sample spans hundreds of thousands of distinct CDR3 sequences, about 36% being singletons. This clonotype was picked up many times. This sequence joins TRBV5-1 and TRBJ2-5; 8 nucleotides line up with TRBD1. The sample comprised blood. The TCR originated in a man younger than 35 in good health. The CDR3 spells CASSPDREQYF. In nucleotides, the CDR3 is TGCGCCAGCAGCCCGGACAGGGAGCAGTACTTC.